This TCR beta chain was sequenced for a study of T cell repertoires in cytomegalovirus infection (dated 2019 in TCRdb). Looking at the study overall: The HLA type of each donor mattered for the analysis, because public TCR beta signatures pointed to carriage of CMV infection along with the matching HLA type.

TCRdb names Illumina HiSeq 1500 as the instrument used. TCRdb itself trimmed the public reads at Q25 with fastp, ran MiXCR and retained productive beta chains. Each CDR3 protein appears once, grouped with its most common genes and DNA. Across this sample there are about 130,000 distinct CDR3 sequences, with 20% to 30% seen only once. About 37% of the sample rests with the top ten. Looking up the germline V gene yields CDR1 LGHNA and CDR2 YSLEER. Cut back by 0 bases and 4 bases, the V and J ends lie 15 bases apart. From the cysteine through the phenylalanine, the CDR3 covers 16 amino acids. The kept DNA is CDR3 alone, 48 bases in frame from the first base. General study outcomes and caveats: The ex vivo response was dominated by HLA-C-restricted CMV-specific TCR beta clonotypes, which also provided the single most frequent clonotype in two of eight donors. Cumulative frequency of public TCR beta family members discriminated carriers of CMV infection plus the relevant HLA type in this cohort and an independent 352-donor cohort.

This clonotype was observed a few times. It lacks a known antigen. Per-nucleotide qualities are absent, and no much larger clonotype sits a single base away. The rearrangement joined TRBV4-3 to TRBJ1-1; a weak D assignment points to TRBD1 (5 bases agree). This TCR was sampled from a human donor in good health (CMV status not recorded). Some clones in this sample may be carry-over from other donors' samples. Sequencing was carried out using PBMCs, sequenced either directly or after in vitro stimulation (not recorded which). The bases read TGCGCCAGCAGCCAAGATCGGGGGGTTGGATCCACTGAAGCTTTCTTT. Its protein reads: CASSQDRGVGSTEAFF.